This TCR beta chain was captured by sequencing in a study of blood T cells in healthy people across ages (dated by TCRdb to between 2014 and 2016). Describing the broader study: In model experiments, template switching captured roughly one uniquely barcoded TCR beta cDNA molecule for every two T cells. Using deep sequencing normalized with unique cDNA molecular identifiers, the study measured how TCR beta repertoire diversity changes with age. For two donors (one aged 18 to 30 and one aged 80 or older), the study analyzed two additional independent replicas of 1 million unique cDNA reads from the same blood draw. To avoid experimental bias, donors of different ages were randomly spread across the sequencing lanes. The donors were split into four age groups: young (average about 15 years), middle-aged (about 40), aged (more than 60) and long-lived (approximately 80).

This clonotype showed up many times. The antigen it recognizes is unknown. No much larger clone exists at a distance of one base, and base qualities are not known. Deletion took 1 base off V and 2 bases off J, with a span of 11 bases between the germline ends. From cysteine to phenylalanine, the CDR3 is 15 amino acids long. The only DNA kept is the CDR3, 45 bases in frame from the first base. CDR1 and CDR2 are read off the germline V gene as MGHRA and YSYEKL. Libraries were made using 5' RACE. The reads were generated on an Illumina HiSeq 2500. A second roughly 7 to 12 cycle PCR used a sample-barcoded 5' primer and a J-beta primer mix. A template-switch 5' adaptor carrying 12 random nucleotides introduced a unique molecular identifier onto each TCR beta cDNA molecule. Each sample yielded at least 3 million CDR3-containing paired-end reads. First-strand cDNA was synthesized from all RNA with the Mint cDNA synthesis kit, primed by a TRBC-specific oligonucleotide. Following uracil-DNA glycosylase treatment, all cDNA underwent a first 18-cycle PCR with the universal primers M1SS and BC2_uni_R. The paper's processing steps were these. For normalization, 1 million high-quality reads, each with a distinct molecular identifier, were randomly selected from each sample. Instead of being binned into consensus sequences, reads that shared molecular identifiers were thrown out. MiTCR, run with a Q25 quality threshold and the strictest error-elimination algorithm, handled CDR3 identification, clonotype clustering and error correction. A nonparametric unseen species model with Euler transformation was used to estimate a lower bound on total TCR beta diversity. The raw public reads went through TCRdb reprocessing: fastp at Q25, MiXCR clone calling, in-frame beta chains kept. Every entry covers one CDR3 protein and lists the most common genes and DNA from its rows. TCRdb's processing, not the study's, gives the V and J calls here. The sample profile shows approximately 320,000 distinct CDR3 sequences; 25% to 30% of them were found once. Around 29% of the sample is in the top ten clones.

What the work shows at the level of the full study, not this receptor alone: Observed TCR beta diversity per million T cells fell roughly linearly with age, and a significant reduction was already apparent by age roughly 40. Compared with the aged group, more naive CD4+ T cells, fewer expanded clones and increased TCR diversity were shown by the long-lived group, suggesting age selection. Estimates of total diversity from one million sequenced T cells were regarded as lower bounds and underestimates. There was a strong correlation between observed TCR beta diversity and the percentage of naive T cells measured by flow cytometry. Since profiling was done on bulk unsorted PBMCs, naive and antigen-experienced compartments could not be conclusively compared. Because the CMV infection status of the donors was unknown, age-related changes in expanded clonotypes may potentially have been confounded.

The 39 donors, aged about 6 to 100 years, were systemically healthy Caucasian individuals from Russia. Roughly 11 milliliters of peripheral blood were drawn from each donor into EDTA-treated Vacutainer tubes. PBMCs were isolated by Ficoll-Paque density-gradient centrifugation, with at least 7 million obtained per sample. Total RNA, at least 6 micrograms per sample, was extracted from PBMCs with Trizol reagent. The percentages of naive CD45RAhigh/CD27high T cells were determined by flow cytometry on a PBMC aliquot from every donor. The source is a woman in her 70s in good health. Sequenced: blood. The rearranged segments are TRBV4-1 and TRBJ1-2; the D gene is possibly TRBD1, with 5 bases matching. The DNA is as follows: TGCGCCAGCAGCCAAGCGGTGGGGGGAAACTATGGCTACACCTTC. Its amino acids are CASSQAVGGNYGYTF.